Ten or more counts support the clone carrying this T cell receptor beta chain. Its specificity is unknown. The sample is drawn from a study of CD8 T cells in ankylosing spondylitis. General study points: Certain motif variants had earlier appeared in reactive arthritis synovial fluid and blood. Seemingly characteristic of ankylosing spondylitis blood was a TCR beta motif consisting of eight highly homologous variants.

The length of the CDR3 is 15 residues. With V trimmed by 6 bases and J by 3 bases, 9 bases remained unmatched. As the method for making TCR beta libraries, quantitative 5'-RACE with molecular barcodes was used. TCRdb re-called the 5' RACE reads with MiXCR, one entry per CDR3 protein. Among 750,000 to 850,000 distinct CDR3 sequences listed, over 9.5% were seen once. This receptor was taken from a male donor with ankylosing spondylitis. The chain links TRBV12-3 or TRBV12-4 to TRBJ1-1; 8 bases map to TRBD1. Sequenced material: blood, either unsorted or a sorted T cell fraction (not recorded which). The CDR3 nucleotides read TGTGCCAGCAGACGTGGACAGGGCTGGGACACTGAAGCTTTCTTT. Its protein product is CASRRGQGWDTEAFF.